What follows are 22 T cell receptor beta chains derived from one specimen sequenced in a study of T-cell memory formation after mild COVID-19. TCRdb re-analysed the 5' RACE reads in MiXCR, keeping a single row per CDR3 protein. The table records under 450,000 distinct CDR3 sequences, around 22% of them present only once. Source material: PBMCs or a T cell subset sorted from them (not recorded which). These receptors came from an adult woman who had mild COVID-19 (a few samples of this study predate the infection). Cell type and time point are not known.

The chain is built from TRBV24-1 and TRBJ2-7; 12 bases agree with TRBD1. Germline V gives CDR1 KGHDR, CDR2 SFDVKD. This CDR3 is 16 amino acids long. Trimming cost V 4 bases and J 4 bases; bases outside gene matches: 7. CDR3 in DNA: TGTGCCACCAGTGACTCCGGGACAGGGGGCTGGTACGAGCAGTACTTC. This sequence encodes CATSDSGTGGWYEQYF.

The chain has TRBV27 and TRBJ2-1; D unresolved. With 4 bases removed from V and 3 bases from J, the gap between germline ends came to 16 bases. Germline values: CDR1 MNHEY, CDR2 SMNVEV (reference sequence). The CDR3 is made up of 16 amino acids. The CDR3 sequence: CASSSPRGTNYNEQFF. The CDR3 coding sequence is TGTGCCAGCAGTTCCCCCCGAGGAACAAACTACAATGAGCAGTTCTTC.

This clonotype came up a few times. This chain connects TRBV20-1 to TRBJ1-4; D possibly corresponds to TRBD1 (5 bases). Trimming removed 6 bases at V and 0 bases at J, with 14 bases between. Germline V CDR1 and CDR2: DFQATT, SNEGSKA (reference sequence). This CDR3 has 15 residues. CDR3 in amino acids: CSATGTESTNEKLFF. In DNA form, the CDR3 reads TGCAGTGCAACCGGGACGGAATCAACTAATGAAAAACTGTTTTTT.

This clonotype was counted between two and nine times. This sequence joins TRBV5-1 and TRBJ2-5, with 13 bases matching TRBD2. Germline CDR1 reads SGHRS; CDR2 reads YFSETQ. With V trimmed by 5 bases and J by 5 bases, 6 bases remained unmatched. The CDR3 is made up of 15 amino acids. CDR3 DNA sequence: TGCGCCAGCAGTCTCGGACTAGCGGGGGCTGAGACCCAGTACTTC. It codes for CASSLGLAGAETQYF.

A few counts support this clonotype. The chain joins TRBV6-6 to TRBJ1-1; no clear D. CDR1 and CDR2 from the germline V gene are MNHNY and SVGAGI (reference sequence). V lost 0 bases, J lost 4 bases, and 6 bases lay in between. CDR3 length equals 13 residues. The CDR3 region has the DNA TGTGCCAGCAGTTACTCAGAGAGCACTGAAGCTTTCTTT. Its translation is CASSYSESTEAFF.

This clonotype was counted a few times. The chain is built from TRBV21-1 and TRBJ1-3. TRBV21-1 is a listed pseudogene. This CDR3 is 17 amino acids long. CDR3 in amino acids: CASSKSGTANSGNTIYF. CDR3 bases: TGTGCCAGCAGCAAGAGTGGGACGGCAAACTCTGGAAACACCATATATTTT.

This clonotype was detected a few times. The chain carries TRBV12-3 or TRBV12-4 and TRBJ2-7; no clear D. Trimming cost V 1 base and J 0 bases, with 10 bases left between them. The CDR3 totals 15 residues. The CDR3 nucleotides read TGTGCCAGCAGTTTAGGCCAGTCCCACTCCTACGAGCAGTACTTC. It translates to CASSLGQSHSYEQYF.

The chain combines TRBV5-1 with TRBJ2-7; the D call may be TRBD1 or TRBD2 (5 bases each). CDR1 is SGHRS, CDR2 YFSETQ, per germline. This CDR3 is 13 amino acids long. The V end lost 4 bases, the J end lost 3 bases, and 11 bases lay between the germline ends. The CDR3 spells CASSDGAVYEQYF. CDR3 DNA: TGCGCCAGCAGCGACGGGGCAGTCTACGAGCAGTACTTC.

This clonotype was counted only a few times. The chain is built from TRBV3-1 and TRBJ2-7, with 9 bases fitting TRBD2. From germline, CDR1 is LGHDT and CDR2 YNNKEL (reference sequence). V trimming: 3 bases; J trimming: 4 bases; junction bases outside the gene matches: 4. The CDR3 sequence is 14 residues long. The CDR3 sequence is CASSQTSGRYEQYF. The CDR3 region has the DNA TGTGCCAGCAGCCAGACTAGCGGACGATACGAGCAGTACTTC.

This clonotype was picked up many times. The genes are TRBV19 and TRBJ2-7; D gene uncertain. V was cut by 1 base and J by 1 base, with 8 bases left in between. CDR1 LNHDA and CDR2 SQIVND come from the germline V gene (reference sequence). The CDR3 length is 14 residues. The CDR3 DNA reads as TGTGCCAGTAGTATAGCGGCCCCGTCCTACGAGCAGTACTTC. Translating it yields CASSIAAPSYEQYF.

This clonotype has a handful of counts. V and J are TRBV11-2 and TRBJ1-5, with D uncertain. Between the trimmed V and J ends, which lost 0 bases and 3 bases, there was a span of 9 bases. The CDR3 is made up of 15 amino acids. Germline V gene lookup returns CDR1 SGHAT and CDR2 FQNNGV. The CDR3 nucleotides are TGTGCCAGCAGCTTAGATCTAAGGGACAATCAGCCCCAGCATTTT. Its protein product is CASSLDLRDNQPQHF.

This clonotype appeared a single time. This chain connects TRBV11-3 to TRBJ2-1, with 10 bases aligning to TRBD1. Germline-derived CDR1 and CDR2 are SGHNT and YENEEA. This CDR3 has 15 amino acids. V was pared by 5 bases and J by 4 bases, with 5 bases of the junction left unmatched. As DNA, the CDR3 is TGTGCCAGCAGCGACAGACAGGGGGCATACAATGAGCAGTTCTTC. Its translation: CASSDRQGAYNEQFF.

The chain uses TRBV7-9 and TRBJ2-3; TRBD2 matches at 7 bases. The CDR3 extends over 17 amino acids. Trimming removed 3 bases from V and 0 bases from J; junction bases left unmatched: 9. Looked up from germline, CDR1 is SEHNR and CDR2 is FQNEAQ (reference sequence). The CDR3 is CASSFRDYQSSTDTQYF. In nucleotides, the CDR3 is TGTGCCAGCAGCTTCCGGGACTACCAGTCTAGCACAGATACGCAGTATTTT.

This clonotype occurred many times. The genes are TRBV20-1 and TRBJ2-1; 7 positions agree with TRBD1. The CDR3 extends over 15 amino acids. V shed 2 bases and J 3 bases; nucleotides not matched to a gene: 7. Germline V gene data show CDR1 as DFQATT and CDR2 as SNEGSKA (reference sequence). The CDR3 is CSARRRDSNYNEQFF. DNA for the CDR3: TGCAGTGCTAGAAGACGGGACAGTAACTACAATGAGCAGTTCTTC.

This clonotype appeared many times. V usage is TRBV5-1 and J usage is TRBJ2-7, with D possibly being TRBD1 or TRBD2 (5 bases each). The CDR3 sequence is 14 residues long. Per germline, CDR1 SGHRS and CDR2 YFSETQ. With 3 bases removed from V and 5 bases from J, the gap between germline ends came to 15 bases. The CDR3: CASSSGTPNNEQYF. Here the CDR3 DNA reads TGCGCCAGCAGCTCTGGGACGCCGAACAACGAGCAGTACTTC.

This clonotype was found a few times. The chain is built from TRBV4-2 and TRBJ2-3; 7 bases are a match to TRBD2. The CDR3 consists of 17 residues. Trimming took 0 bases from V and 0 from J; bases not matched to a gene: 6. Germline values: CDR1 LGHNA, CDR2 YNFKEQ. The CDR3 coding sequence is TGTGCCAGCAGCCAAGAACCTCTAGCGGCTAGCACAGATACGCAGTATTTT. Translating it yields CASSQEPLAASTDTQYF.

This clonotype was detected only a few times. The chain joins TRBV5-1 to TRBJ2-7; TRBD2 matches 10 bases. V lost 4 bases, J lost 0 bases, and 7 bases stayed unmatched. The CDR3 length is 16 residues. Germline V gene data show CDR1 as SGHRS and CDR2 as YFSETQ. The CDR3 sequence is CASSHGGLASSYEQYF. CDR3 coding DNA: TGCGCCAGCAGCCACGGGGGACTAGCGAGCTCCTACGAGCAGTACTTC.

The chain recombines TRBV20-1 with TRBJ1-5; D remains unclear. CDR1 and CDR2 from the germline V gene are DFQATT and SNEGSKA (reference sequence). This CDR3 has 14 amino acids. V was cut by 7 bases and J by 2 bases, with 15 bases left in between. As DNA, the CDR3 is TGCAGTGTTTGGGCAGCAGCGGGCAATCAGCCCCAGCATTTT. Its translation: CSVWAAAGNQPQHF.

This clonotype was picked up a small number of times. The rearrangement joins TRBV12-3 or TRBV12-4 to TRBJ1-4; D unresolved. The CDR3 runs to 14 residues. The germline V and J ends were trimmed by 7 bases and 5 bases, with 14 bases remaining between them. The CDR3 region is CASNKGRVNEKLFF. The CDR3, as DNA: TGTGCCAGCAACAAAGGACGGGTAAATGAAAAACTGTTTTTT.

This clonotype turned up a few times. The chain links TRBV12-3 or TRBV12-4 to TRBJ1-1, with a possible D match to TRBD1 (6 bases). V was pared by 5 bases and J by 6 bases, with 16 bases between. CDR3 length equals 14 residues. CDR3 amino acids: CASSPKGVGPEAFF. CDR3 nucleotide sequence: TGTGCCAGCAGTCCTAAGGGGGTGGGCCCTGAAGCTTTCTTT.

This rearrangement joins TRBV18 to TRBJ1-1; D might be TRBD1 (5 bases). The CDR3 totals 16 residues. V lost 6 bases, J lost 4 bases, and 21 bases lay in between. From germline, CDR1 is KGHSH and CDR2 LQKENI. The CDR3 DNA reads TGTGCCAGCTCGGCCGCCGTTCAGGGCGGAACCACTGAAGCTTTCTTT. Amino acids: CASSAAVQGGTTEAFF.

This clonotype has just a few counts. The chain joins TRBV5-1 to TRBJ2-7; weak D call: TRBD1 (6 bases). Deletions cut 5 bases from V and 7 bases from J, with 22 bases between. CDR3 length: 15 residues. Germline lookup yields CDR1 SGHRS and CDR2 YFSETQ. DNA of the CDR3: TGCGCCAGCAGTCTGGTTTCGAGGTTGGGGGCAGAGCAGTACTTC. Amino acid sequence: CASSLVSRLGAEQYF.